The clone carrying this TCR beta chain was counted many times. Its antigen remains unknown. The source of the sample is a study of CD8 T cells in ankylosing spondylitis. Findings and limits, study-wide: Matched ankylosing spondylitis synovial fluid reportedly showed significant enrichment of disease-linked clones. A motif of eight highly homologous TCR beta variants was seen as apparently characteristic of ankylosing spondylitis blood.

One entry per CDR3 protein, called by TCRdb with MiXCR from the 5' RACE reads. This sample yields a few hundred thousand distinct CDR3 sequences, of which 15% to 20% are seen a single time; about a third belongs to the top ten. The receptor was derived from a male donor with ankylosing spondylitis or in good health (not recorded which). The sequencing input was blood, either unsorted or a sorted T cell fraction (not recorded which).

The CDR3 loop is CASSLDSGRVSYNEQFF. The CDR3 DNA sequence: TGTGCCAGCAGCTTAGATTCCGGGAGGGTTTCCTACAATGAGCAGTTCTTC. This rearrangement joins TRBV11-2 to TRBJ2-1; 8 bases line up with TRBD2. Germline V gives CDR1 SGHAT, CDR2 FQNNGV. The CDR3 runs to 17 residues. Trimming cost V 0 bases and J 1 base; bases outside gene matches: 5.